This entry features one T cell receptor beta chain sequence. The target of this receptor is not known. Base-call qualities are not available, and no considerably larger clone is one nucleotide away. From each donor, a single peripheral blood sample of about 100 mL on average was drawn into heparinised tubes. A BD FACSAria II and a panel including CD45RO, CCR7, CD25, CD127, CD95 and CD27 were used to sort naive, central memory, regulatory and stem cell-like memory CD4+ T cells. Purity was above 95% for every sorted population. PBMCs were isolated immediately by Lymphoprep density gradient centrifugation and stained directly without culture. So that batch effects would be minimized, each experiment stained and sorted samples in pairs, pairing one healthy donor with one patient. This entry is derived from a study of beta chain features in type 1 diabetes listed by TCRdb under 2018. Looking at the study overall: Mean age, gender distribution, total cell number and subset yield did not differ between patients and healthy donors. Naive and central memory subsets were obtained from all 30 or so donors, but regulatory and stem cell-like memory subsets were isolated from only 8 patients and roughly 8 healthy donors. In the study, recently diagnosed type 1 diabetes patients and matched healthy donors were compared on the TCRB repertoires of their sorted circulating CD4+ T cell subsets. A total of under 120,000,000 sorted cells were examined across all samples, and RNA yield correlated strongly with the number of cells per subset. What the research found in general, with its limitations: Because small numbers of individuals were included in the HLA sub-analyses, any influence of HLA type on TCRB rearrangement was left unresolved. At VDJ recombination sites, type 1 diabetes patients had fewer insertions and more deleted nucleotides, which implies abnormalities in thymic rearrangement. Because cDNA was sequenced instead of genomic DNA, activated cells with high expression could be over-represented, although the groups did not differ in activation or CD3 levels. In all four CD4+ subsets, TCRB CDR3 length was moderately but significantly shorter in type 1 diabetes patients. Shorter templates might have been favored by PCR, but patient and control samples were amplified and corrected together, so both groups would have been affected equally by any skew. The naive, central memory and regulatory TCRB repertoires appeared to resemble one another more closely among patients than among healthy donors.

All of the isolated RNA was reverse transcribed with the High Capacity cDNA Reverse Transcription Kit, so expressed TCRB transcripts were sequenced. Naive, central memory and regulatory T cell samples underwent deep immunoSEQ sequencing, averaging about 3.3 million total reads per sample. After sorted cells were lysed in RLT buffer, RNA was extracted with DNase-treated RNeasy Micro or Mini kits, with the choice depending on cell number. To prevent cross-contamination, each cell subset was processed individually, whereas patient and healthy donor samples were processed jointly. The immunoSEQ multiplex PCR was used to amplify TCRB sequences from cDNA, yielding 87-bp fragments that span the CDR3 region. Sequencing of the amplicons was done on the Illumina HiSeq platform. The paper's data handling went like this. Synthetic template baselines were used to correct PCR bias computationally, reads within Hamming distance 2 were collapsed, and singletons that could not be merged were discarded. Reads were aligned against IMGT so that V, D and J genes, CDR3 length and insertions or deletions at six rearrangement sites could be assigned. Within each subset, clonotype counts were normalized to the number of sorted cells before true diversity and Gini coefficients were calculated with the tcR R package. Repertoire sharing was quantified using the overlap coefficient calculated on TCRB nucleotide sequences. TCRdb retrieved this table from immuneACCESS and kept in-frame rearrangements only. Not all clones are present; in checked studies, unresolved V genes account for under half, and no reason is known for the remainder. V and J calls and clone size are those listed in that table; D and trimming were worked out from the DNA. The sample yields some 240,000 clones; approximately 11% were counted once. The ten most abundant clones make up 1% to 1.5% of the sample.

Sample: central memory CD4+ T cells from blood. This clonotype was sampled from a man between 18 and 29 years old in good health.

The bases read TGTGCCAGCAGCCGGGACGGCAATTCACCCCTCCACTTT. Translated, it gives CASSRDGNSPLHF. The rearranged segments are TRBV28 and TRBJ1-6; TRBD1 could be the D gene, as 5 bases match. The germline ends are 10 bases apart after V is trimmed by 6 bases and J by 7 bases. CDR1 is given as MDHEN and CDR2 as SYDVKM, both from the germline V gene. Reading from cysteine to phenylalanine, the CDR3 counts 13 amino acids. Just the 39-base CDR3 DNA is kept, in frame starting at base 1.